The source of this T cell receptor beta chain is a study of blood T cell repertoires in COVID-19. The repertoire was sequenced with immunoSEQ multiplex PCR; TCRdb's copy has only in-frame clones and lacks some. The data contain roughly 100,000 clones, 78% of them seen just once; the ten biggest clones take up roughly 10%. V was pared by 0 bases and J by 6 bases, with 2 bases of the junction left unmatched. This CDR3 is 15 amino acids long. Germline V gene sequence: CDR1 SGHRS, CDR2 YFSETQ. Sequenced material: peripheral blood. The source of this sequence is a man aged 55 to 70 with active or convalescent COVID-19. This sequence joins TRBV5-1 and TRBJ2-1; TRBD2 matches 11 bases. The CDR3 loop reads CASSLAGTSGNEQFF. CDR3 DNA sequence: TGCGCCAGCAGCTTGGCCGGGACTAGCGGCAATGAGCAGTTCTTC.